This T cell receptor (beta chain) originates from a study of cytomegalovirus exposure and HLA in healthy donors. Here immunoSEQ multiplex PCR was the method, and the copy in TCRdb shows in-frame clones only, minus some. The table shows around 180,000 clones, with 86% occurring only once. Germline V gene sequence: CDR1 MGHRA, CDR2 YSYEKL. Trimming cost V 4 bases and J 1 base, with 7 bases left between them. The CDR3 totals 13 residues. The receptor comes from a woman between 18 and 29 years old in good health and CMV-seronegative. Specimen: PBMCs. The chain carries TRBV4-1 and TRBJ2-5; D is unresolved. This chain's CDR3 is CASSRGFQETQYF. In nucleotides, the CDR3 is TGCGCCAGCAGCCGAGGATTCCAAGAGACCCAGTACTTC.